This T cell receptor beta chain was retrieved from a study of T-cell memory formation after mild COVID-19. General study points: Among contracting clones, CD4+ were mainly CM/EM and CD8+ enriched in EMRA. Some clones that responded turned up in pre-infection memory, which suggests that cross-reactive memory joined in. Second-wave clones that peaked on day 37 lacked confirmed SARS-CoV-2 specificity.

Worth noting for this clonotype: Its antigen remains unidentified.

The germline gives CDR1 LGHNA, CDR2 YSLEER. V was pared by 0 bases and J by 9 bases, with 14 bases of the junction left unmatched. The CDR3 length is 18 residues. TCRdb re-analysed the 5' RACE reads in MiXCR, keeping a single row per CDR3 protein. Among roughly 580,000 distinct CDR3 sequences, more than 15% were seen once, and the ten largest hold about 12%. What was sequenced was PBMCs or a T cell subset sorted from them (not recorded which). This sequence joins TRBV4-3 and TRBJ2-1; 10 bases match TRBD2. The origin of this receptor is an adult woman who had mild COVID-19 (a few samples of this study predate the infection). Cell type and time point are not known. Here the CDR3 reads CASSQDRLAGARGGEQFF. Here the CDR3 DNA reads TGCGCCAGCAGCCAAGATAGGCTAGCGGGAGCCCGAGGCGGTGAGCAGTTCTTC.